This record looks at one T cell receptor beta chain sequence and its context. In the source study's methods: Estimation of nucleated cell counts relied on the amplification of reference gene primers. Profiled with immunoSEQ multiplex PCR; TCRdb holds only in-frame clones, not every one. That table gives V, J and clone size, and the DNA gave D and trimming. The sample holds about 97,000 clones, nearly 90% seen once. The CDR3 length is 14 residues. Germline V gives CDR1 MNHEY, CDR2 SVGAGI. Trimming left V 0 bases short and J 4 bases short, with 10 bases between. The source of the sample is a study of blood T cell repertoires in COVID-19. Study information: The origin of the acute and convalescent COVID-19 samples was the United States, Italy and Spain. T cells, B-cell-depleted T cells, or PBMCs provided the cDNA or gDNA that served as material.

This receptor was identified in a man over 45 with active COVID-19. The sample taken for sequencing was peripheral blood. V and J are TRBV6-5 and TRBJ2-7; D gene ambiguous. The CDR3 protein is CASSYSSRNYEQYF. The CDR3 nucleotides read TGTGCCAGCAGTTACTCGAGTAGAAATTACGAGCAGTACTTC.